The 30 T cell receptor beta chains in this list originate from one sample, sequenced in a study of cytomegalovirus exposure and HLA in healthy donors. Primers included in the PCR were 60 Vbeta and 13 Jbeta primers. TCRdb keeps only in-frame clones here, not all; method: immunoSEQ multiplex PCR. Recorded for this sample: approximately 110,000 clones. Sequenced: PBMCs. Receptor source: a man between 40 and 49 years old in good health and CMV-seropositive.

V gene TRBV7-7 combines with J gene TRBJ2-1; D uncertain. The CDR3 length is 16 residues. V was clipped by 5 bases and J by 0 bases, with 14 bases between them. The germline CDR1 and CDR2 sequences are SSHAT and FNYEAQ (reference sequence). Here the CDR3 reads CASSPTLVSSYNEQFF. CDR3 in DNA: TGTGCCAGCAGCCCCACTCTAGTTAGCTCCTACAATGAGCAGTTCTTC.

The rearrangement uses TRBV10-2 and TRBJ1-5, with 7 bases fitting TRBD1. Germline lookup yields CDR1 WSHSY and CDR2 SAAADI. The V gene end was trimmed by 10 bases and the J gene end by 3 bases; junction bases not matched to a gene: 9. There are 14 residues in the CDR3. The CDR3 DNA follows: TGCGCCACCCAGGGGGTCCTACTCAATCAGCCCCAGCATTTT. Translated: CATQGVLLNQPQHF.

The V gene is TRBV6-6, the J gene TRBJ1-2; D unresolved. Germline V gene sequence: CDR1 MNHNY, CDR2 SVGAGI (reference sequence). The V end lost 5 bases, the J end lost 1 base, and 14 bases lay between the germline ends. The CDR3 runs 15 residues. CDR3 sequence (DNA): TGTGCCAGCAGTCCCGTCGGACTGGATAACTATGGCTACACCTTC. This translates into CASSPVGLDNYGYTF.

CDR3 loop: CASSRLQGANSYEQYF. In nucleotides, the CDR3 is TGTGCCAGCAGCAGACTTCAGGGGGCAAATTCCTACGAGCAGTACTTC. This chain links TRBV11-2 with TRBJ2-7, with 8 bases aligning to TRBD1. The CDR3 is 16 residues long. J lost 1 base, V lost 5 bases, and 10 bases had no gene match. Germline lookup yields CDR1 SGHAT and CDR2 FQNNGV.

The CDR3 region has the DNA TGTGCCAGCAGGGGGGGAGGGAGTGGTGAAGCTTTCTTT. Its translation: CASRGGGSGEAFF. The chain couples TRBV5-4 to TRBJ1-1; a weak D match, TRBD1 (5 bases). V was clipped by 5 bases and J by 7 bases, with 15 bases between them. CDR3 length equals 13 residues. Per germline, CDR1 SGHNT and CDR2 YYREEE (reference sequence).

The chain uses TRBV5-6 and TRBJ2-1; 13 nucleotides agree with TRBD2. V shed 2 bases and J 7 bases; nucleotides not matched to a gene: 3. The CDR3 is 15 residues long. CDR1 is SGHDT and CDR2 is YYEEEE in the germline V gene. CDR3 residues: CASSFGTSGINEQFF. Here the CDR3 DNA reads TGTGCCAGCAGCTTCGGGACTAGCGGGATAAATGAGCAGTTCTTC.

The chain couples TRBV7-9 to TRBJ2-1; 7 bases line up with TRBD2. V dropped 2 bases and J dropped 6; count of bases not matched to a gene: 10. There are 16 residues in the CDR3. Germline V CDR1 and CDR2: SEHNR, FQNEAQ (reference sequence). The CDR3 DNA reads as TGTGCCAGCAGCTTACGGGGGAGGGCCGTCCTCAATGAGCAGTTCTTC. Its protein is CASSLRGRAVLNEQFF.

V and J are TRBV19 and TRBJ1-1; D unclear. V was trimmed by 3 bases and J by 1 base, leaving 12 bases between them. The germline V gene encodes CDR1 LNHDA and CDR2 SQIVND (reference sequence). The CDR3 consists of 15 residues. The CDR3 DNA sequence: TGTGCCAGTAGTATTCTCCAAGGCGGGAACACTGAAGCTTTCTTT. Amino acid sequence: CASSILQGGNTEAFF.

The J gene is TRBJ2-7, the V gene TRBV10-3, with 12 nucleotides matching TRBD2. Trimming at V came to 4 bases and at J to 2 bases, leaving 3 bases not matched to a gene. The CDR3 spans 15 residues. CDR1 is ENHRY and CDR2 is SYGVKD in the germline V gene. CDR3 sequence: CAISGGTSGPYEQYF. The CDR3 nucleotides are TGTGCCATCAGTGGAGGGACTAGCGGGCCCTACGAGCAGTACTTC.

This chain links TRBV6-1 with TRBJ2-1; 9 positions match TRBD2. The germline gives CDR1 MNHNS, CDR2 SASEGT. The CDR3 has 15 residues. J was trimmed by 4 bases and V by 6 bases; bases with no gene match: 7. The CDR3 DNA follows: TGTGCCAGCAGCTACCTAGCGGGACCATACAATGAGCAGTTCTTC. Protein product: CASSYLAGPYNEQFF.

The chain is built from TRBV4-1 and TRBJ1-2; D is possibly TRBD1 (6 bases). There are 15 residues in the CDR3. Germline loops: CDR1 MGHRA, CDR2 YSYEKL. Trimming took off 1 base at V and 8 bases at J, with 17 bases between the two ends. DNA of the CDR3: TGCGCCAGCAGCCAAGCGAACAGGGTTCTGGGAGGCTACACCTTC. Translating gives CASSQANRVLGGYTF.

This rearrangement joins TRBV5-6 to TRBJ2-5; 7 nucleotides match TRBD2. The last part of the DNA fits TRBJ2-7 better; the J call may be wrong. The CDR3 extends over 18 amino acids. CDR1 and CDR2 from the germline V gene are SGHDT and YYEEEE. The CDR3 sequence: CASTLGTTTYPREYEQYF. The CDR3 DNA reads as TGTGCCAGCACCCTCGGGACTACAACCTACCCGAGGGAATACGAGCAGTACTTC.

The V gene is TRBV12-2, the J gene TRBJ1-6. TRBV12-2 is classified as a pseudogene. The CDR3 contains 15 residues. The CDR3 sequence: CASLPREVVYSPLHF. The DNA of the CDR3 is TGTGCAAGTCTCCCGCGCGAAGTGGTTTATTCACCCCTCCACTTT.

The chain has TRBV11-2 and TRBJ2-7, with 8 bases identical to TRBD2. The J segment lost 4 bases and the V segment lost 5 bases, leaving 10 bases of the junction unmatched. CDR3 length: 15 residues. Germline CDR1 and CDR2: SGHAT and FQNNGV. In DNA form, the CDR3 reads TGTGCCAGCAGCCAAGCGAGCGGGAGTCGGTACGAGCAGTACTTC. Translated, it gives CASSQASGSRYEQYF.

V is TRBV15 and J is TRBJ1-2, with 7 bases aligning to TRBD1. Per germline, CDR1 LNHNV and CDR2 YYDKDF (reference sequence). The CDR3 runs to 15 residues. J gave up 8 bases and V 0 bases, and 9 bases lay outside the gene matches. For the CDR3, the DNA is TGTGCCACCAGCAGAGACCTGGGACAGCTTTGGGGCTACACCTTC. Translation gives CATSRDLGQLWGYTF.

The chain carries TRBV5-1 and TRBJ2-1, with D maybe TRBD2 (5 bases). CDR3 size: 17 residues. V lost 0 bases, J lost 1 base, and 14 bases lay in between. From germline, CDR1 is SGHRS and CDR2 YFSETQ. Written as DNA, the CDR3 is TGCGCCAGCAGCTTGGGCCCGACGGCGGGTTCCTACAATGAGCAGTTCTTC. Translated, it gives CASSLGPTAGSYNEQFF.

The V call is TRBV27, the J call TRBJ2-1, with TRBD2 identical over 13 bases. The V and J ends lost 5 bases and 9 bases, in that order; junction bases with no gene match: 10. The CDR3 loop spans 16 amino acids. Germline CDR1 is MNHEY and CDR2 is SMNVEV (reference sequence). The CDR3 region is CASSQTSGRDFLEQFF. The CDR3 DNA reads TGTGCCAGCAGTCAAACTAGCGGGAGGGACTTTCTTGAGCAGTTCTTC.

The J gene is TRBJ2-7, the V gene TRBV19; 9 bases align to TRBD1. Germline CDR1 and CDR2: LNHDA and SQIVND (reference sequence). Unmatched junction bases numbered 8, after V lost 2 bases and J lost 0 bases. The length of the CDR3 is 17 residues. CDR3 nucleotide sequence: TGTGCCAGTAGTATAATCCCCGGACAGGGGACCTCCTACGAGCAGTACTTC. Residues: CASSIIPGQGTSYEQYF.

CDR3 sequence reads: CASSIRLAGNTGELFF. In DNA, the CDR3 is TGTGCCAGTAGTATACGGCTAGCGGGGAACACCGGGGAGCTGTTTTTT. V is TRBV19 and J is TRBJ2-2; 8 positions agree with TRBD2. Germline CDR1 reads LNHDA; CDR2 reads SQIVND (reference sequence). The CDR3 extends over 16 amino acids. Trimming at V came to 2 bases and at J to 1 base, leaving 3 bases not matched to a gene. Filled out from reference TRBV19 and TRBJ2-2, the complete variable domain reads DGGITQSPKYLFRKEGQNVTLSCEQNLNHDAMYWYRQDPGQGLRLIYYSQIVNDFQKGDIAEGYSVSREKKESFPLTVTSAQKNPTAFYLCASSIRLAGNTGELFFGEGSRLTVL.

The V gene is TRBV7-2, the J gene TRBJ1-1; D is ambiguous. From germline, CDR1 is SGHTA and CDR2 FQGNSA. The length of the CDR3 is 15 residues. Trimming stripped 2 bases from V and 2 bases from J, with 12 bases between. The CDR3 sequence is CASSLSAGTNTEAFF. The CDR3 region has the DNA TGTGCCAGCAGCTTATCCGCAGGAACTAACACTGAAGCTTTCTTT.

V usage is TRBV18 and J usage is TRBJ1-5; the match to TRBD1 covers 9 bases. This CDR3 has 16 residues. Germline values: CDR1 KGHSH, CDR2 LQKENI. Unmatched junction bases numbered 6, after V lost 3 bases and J lost 3 bases. CDR3 region: CASSPFRDRVNQPQHF. The CDR3 DNA reads as TGTGCCAGCTCACCTTTCCGGGACAGGGTCAATCAGCCCCAGCATTTT.

The chain has TRBV5-4 and TRBJ2-3; 7 positions agree with TRBD2. From germline, CDR1 is SGHNT and CDR2 YYREEE (reference sequence). Unmatched junction bases numbered 8, after V lost 1 base and J lost 3 bases. The CDR3 runs to 16 residues. CDR3 nucleotides: TGTGCCAGCAGCTTGAACGGCGGGAGAGGTACAGATACGCAGTATTTT. Translating it yields CASSLNGGRGTDTQYF.

The chain has TRBV4-1 and TRBJ2-7; 7 bases match TRBD1. The CDR3 covers 18 residues. CDR1 is MGHRA and CDR2 is YSYEKL in the germline V gene. V gave up 0 bases and J gave up 4 bases; unmatched junction bases: 15. CDR3 coding DNA: TGCGCCAGCAGCCAAGATACAGCAGGGGGAGACTTGGGTTACGAGCAGTACTTC. Protein: CASSQDTAGGDLGYEQYF.

V and J are TRBV6-6 and TRBJ2-7; D unresolved. CDR1 is MNHNY and CDR2 is SVGAGI in the germline V gene (reference sequence). V was pared by 6 bases and J by 4 bases, with 10 bases between. The CDR3 spans 12 residues. CDR3 in amino acids: CASSRVAYEQYF. The CDR3 DNA is TGTGCCAGCAGCCGGGTAGCATACGAGCAGTACTTC.

V is TRBV9 and J is TRBJ2-5, with TRBD2 identical over 9 bases. CDR1 is SGDLS, CDR2 YYNGEE, per germline. The CDR3 has 15 amino acids. V shed 0 bases and J 2 bases; nucleotides not matched to a gene: 2. The CDR3 DNA follows: TGTGCCAGCAGCGTAGAGGCGGGAGGGCAAGAGACCCAGTACTTC. Its protein is CASSVEAGGQETQYF. The complete variable domain, with remaining parts taken from reference TRBV9 and TRBJ2-5, reads DSGVTQTPKHLITATGQRVTLRCSPRSGDLSVYWYQQSLDQGLQFLIQYYNGEERAKGNILERFSAQQFPDLHSELNLSSLELGDSALYFCASSVEAGGQETQYFGPGTRLLVL.

This chain connects TRBV7-6 to TRBJ2-5; 7 nucleotides line up with TRBD2. Germline V lookup: CDR1 SGHVS, CDR2 FNYEAQ. J was trimmed by 0 bases and V by 5 bases; bases with no gene match: 9. The CDR3 is made up of 16 amino acids. The CDR3 is CASSQTGGTNQETQYF. Here the CDR3 DNA reads TGTGCCAGCAGCCAGACGGGGGGTACAAACCAAGAGACCCAGTACTTC.

The gene calls are TRBV12-5 and TRBJ2-3; D gene unclear. CDR1 is LGHNT and CDR2 is FRNRAP in the germline V gene. Trimming cost V 2 bases and J 0 bases, with 3 bases left between them. There are 13 residues in the CDR3. The CDR3 loop is CASGLSSTDTQYF. The CDR3 DNA sequence: TGTGCTAGTGGTTTGAGCAGCACAGATACGCAGTATTTT. The full variable domain, completed using reference TRBV12-5 and TRBJ2-3, is DARVTQTPRHKVTEMGQEVTMRCQPILGHNTVFWYRQTMMQGLELLAYFRNRAPLDDSGMPKDRFSAEMPDATLATLKIQPSEPRDSAVYFCASGLSSTDTQYFGPGTRLTVL.

Here the CDR3 DNA reads TGTGCCAGTAGTATAGATCCGGTTGGTCAGCCCCAGCATTTT. As protein: CASSIDPVGQPQHF. The chain joins TRBV19 to TRBJ1-5; no firm D call. The CDR3 spans 14 residues. Trimming left V 0 bases short and J 6 bases short, with 9 bases between. Per germline, CDR1 LNHDA and CDR2 SQIVND (reference sequence).

The chain links TRBV5-3 to TRBJ2-7, with 14 bases matching TRBD2. TRBV5-3 is sorted into the ORF group, with uncertain function. The CDR3 loop spans 20 amino acids. After removal of 4 bases from V and 2 bases from J, the junction contained 17 bases not matched to a gene. The CDR3 DNA follows: TGTGCCAGAAGCCATAACTCTCCTGGGACTAGCGGGAGACGACCCTACGAGCAGTACTTC. It encodes CARSHNSPGTSGRRPYEQYF.

CDR3 protein: CASSNREPYGYTF. Written as DNA, the CDR3 is TGTGCCAGCAGCAACAGGGAACCATATGGCTACACCTTC. This sequence joins TRBV6-1 and TRBJ1-2, with a weak D call TRBD1 (6 bases). The V gene's germline CDR1 is MNHNS and CDR2 SASEGT. The CDR3 consists of 13 residues. V shed 6 bases and J shed 5 bases, with 13 bases lying between them.